The present TCR beta chain was sequenced within a study of metastatic and nonmetastatic thyroid tumors. Study-level background: Repertoires from blood and tumor or nodule tissue of malignant and benign thyroid patients were compared. Study results and caveats: Significantly greater TCR beta diversity was reportedly found in malignant thyroid tumors than in benign nodules (in blood and tumor).

Nobody among the patients had been given any treatment before thyroid surgery. Germline V gives CDR1 DFQATT, CDR2 SNEGSKA (reference sequence). This CDR3 spans 14 amino acids. Trimming cost V 5 bases and J 2 bases; bases outside gene matches: 6. This clone was picked up many times. The antigen remains undetermined. TCRdb redid the clone calls on the PCR reads using MiXCR. The sample has tens of thousands of clones, around 10% seen once. Specimen: blood. The sequence was obtained from a male donor with papillary thyroid cancer or a benign thyroid nodule (not recorded which). Some clones in this sample may be carry-over from other donors' samples. The chain combines TRBV20-1 with TRBJ1-2; 9 bases match TRBD1. The CDR3 sequence is CSADPGQGNYGYTF. CDR3 nucleotides: TGCAGTGCTGACCCGGGACAGGGAAACTATGGCTACACCTTC.